Shown below are 16 T cell receptor beta chains from a single sample sequenced in a study of blood T cell repertoires in COVID-19. Method: immunoSEQ multiplex PCR; TCRdb's copy keeps in-frame clones and lacks some. The data hold some 260,000 clones, with roughly 82% observed a single time. Specimen: peripheral blood. The source is a woman of 80 years or more with active or convalescent COVID-19.

V usage is TRBV18 and J usage is TRBJ2-1; D may be TRBD2 (5 bases). V was trimmed by 2 bases and J by 8 bases, leaving 16 bases between them. CDR1 and CDR2 (germline): KGHSH, LQKENI. CDR3 length: 15 residues. CDR3: CASSPFITGSDEQFF. DNA of the CDR3: TGTGCCAGCTCACCATTCATCACGGGATCTGATGAGCAGTTCTTC.

The V call is TRBV6-5, the J call TRBJ1-2, with 9 bases lining up with TRBD1. Germline CDR1 is MNHEY and CDR2 is SVGAGI. The V and J ends lost 6 bases and 3 bases, in that order; junction bases with no gene match: 2. The length of the CDR3 is 13 residues. The DNA for the CDR3 is TGTGCCAGCAGGACAGGGGGGGACTATGGCTACACCTTC. It translates to CASRTGGDYGYTF.

This sequence joins TRBV5-5 and TRBJ2-2; D gene ambiguous. The CDR3 spans 14 residues. The V end lost 1 base, the J end lost 1 base, and 5 bases lay between the germline ends. CDR1 is SGHKS and CDR2 is YYEKEE in the germline V gene (reference sequence). CDR3 sequence reads: CASSLTENTGELFF. The CDR3 DNA sequence: TGTGCCAGCAGCTTGACAGAGAACACCGGGGAGCTGTTTTTT. Full variable domain (remainder filled in from reference TRBV5-5 and TRBJ2-2): DAGVTQSPTHLIKTRGQQVTLRCSPISGHKSVSWYQQVLGQGPQFIFQYYEKEERGRGNFPDRFSARQFPNYSSELNVNALLLGDSALYLCASSLTENTGELFFGEGSRLTVL.

The chain carries TRBV19 and TRBJ1-1; 8 bases line up with TRBD1. Germline CDR1 reads LNHDA; CDR2 reads SQIVND (reference sequence). The V segment lost 4 bases and the J segment 0 bases; nucleotides outside the gene matches: 7. This CDR3 spans 16 amino acids. The CDR3 region is CASSTRQGYMNTEAFF. CDR3 DNA: TGTGCCAGTAGTACACGACAGGGGTATATGAACACTGAAGCTTTCTTT.

The chain recombines TRBV3-1 (or the pseudogene TRBV3-2) with TRBJ1-2, with D maybe TRBD1 (5 bases). V dropped 4 bases and J dropped 5 bases, with 14 bases sitting between them. CDR3 size: 14 residues. Germline values: CDR1 LGHDT, CDR2 YNNKEL (reference sequence). The CDR3 spells CASSPQTDFYGYTF. DNA of the CDR3: TGTGCCAGCAGCCCCCAGACAGACTTTTATGGCTACACCTTC.

The sample holds a few counts of this clone. The gene calls are TRBV15 and TRBJ1-4, with TRBD1 matching 7 bases. This CDR3 comprises 15 residues. With 4 bases clipped from V and 5 bases from J, the junction kept 7 bases outside the gene matches. Germline V gives CDR1 LNHNV, CDR2 YYDKDF (reference sequence). The CDR3 nucleotides read TGTGCCACCAGCACCTCTCGGGACAGCAATGAAAAACTGTTTTTT. It codes for CATSTSRDSNEKLFF.

V gene TRBV19 combines with J gene TRBJ1-4; 7 nucleotides align to TRBD1. V was pared by 9 bases and J by 0 bases, with 10 bases of the junction left unmatched. Germline V gene sequence: CDR1 LNHDA, CDR2 SQIVND (reference sequence). The CDR3 sequence is 16 residues long. The CDR3 coding sequence is TGTGCCAGCAAGGGACAGTCGGTTGCAACTAATGAAAAACTGTTTTTT. It specifies CASKGQSVATNEKLFF. The complete variable domain, with remaining parts taken from reference TRBV19 and TRBJ1-4, reads DGGITQSPKYLFRKEGQNVTLSCEQNLNHDAMYWYRQDPGQGLRLIYYSQIVNDFQKGDIAEGYSVSREKKESFPLTVTSAQKNPTAFYLCASKGQSVATNEKLFFGSGTQLSVL.

V is TRBV5-1 and J is TRBJ1-2, with a weak D call TRBD1 (6 bases). The CDR3 contains 14 residues. Per the germline V gene, CDR1 is SGHRS and CDR2 is YFSETQ. Trimming removed 2 bases from V and 5 bases from J, with 13 bases in between. The CDR3 bases are TGCGCCAGCAGCTTCTCCGGGACAAGTTATGGCTACACCTTC. It codes for CASSFSGTSYGYTF.

There are a few counts of this clone. The chain employs TRBV12-5 and TRBJ2-2; 11 positions match TRBD2. The germline V gene has CDR1 LGHNT and CDR2 FRNRAP. J gave up 6 bases and V 2 bases, and 5 bases lay outside the gene matches. The length of the CDR3 is 16 residues. DNA of the CDR3: TGTGCTAGTGGTTTGAATAGCGGGAGGGCCCCCGGGGAGCTGTTTTTT. Protein: CASGLNSGRAPGELFF.

The rearrangement joins TRBV12-3 or TRBV12-4 to TRBJ1-2; weak D call: TRBD1 (5 bases). V lost 6 bases to trimming and J lost 0 bases, with 8 bases between them. The CDR3 runs to 13 residues. DNA for the CDR3: TGTGCCAGCAGGGGACTTACTAACTATGGCTACACCTTC. This gives the protein CASRGLTNYGYTF.

This rearrangement joins TRBV3-1 (or the pseudogene TRBV3-2) to TRBJ2-7; the D gene is possibly TRBD2 (6 bases). Germline V lookup: CDR1 LGHDT, CDR2 YNNKEL (reference sequence). Trimming removed 4 bases at V and 3 bases at J, with 25 bases between. This CDR3 is built from 18 residues. Here the CDR3 reads CASSPPGGARLRVYEQYF. The CDR3, as DNA: TGTGCCAGCAGCCCCCCCGGAGGGGCCAGGCTGAGAGTCTACGAGCAGTACTTC.

The chain combines TRBV7-8 with TRBJ1-1; 9 bases are a match to TRBD1. The CDR3 covers 14 residues. V lost 5 bases, J lost 1 base, and 2 bases stayed unmatched. Germline V CDR1 and CDR2: SGHVS, FQNEAQ. The CDR3 sequence: CASSRQGGNTEAFF. The CDR3 DNA follows: TGTGCCAGCAGCCGACAGGGGGGGAACACTGAAGCTTTCTTT.

Comments on this clone: Other DNA sequences within the sample encode an identical CDR3. The chain has TRBV29-1 and TRBJ1-3; D might be TRBD1 (6 bases). The V end lost 5 bases, the J end lost 0 bases, and 17 bases lay between the germline ends. This CDR3 spans 16 amino acids. Germline CDR1 SQVTM, CDR2 ANQGSEA. This chain's CDR3 is CSVQTGFHGSGNTIYF. CDR3 coding DNA: TGCAGCGTTCAGACAGGATTTCACGGCTCTGGAAACACCATATATTTT.

This clone was counted a single time. The gene calls are TRBV28 and TRBJ1-1; 8 bases are shared with TRBD1. Germline values: CDR1 MDHEN, CDR2 SYDVKM. With V trimmed by 5 bases and J by 8 bases, 4 bases remained unmatched. The CDR3 spans 12 residues. The chain's CDR3 is CASSLGQGEAFF. The CDR3 DNA is TGTGCCAGCAGTCTAGGACAGGGAGAAGCTTTCTTT. The complete variable domain, with remaining parts taken from reference TRBV28 and TRBJ1-1, reads DVKVTQSSRYLVKRTGEKVFLECVQDMDHENMFWYRQDPGLGLRLIYFSYDVKMKEKGDIPEGYSVSREKKERFSLILESASTNQTSMYLCASSLGQGEAFFGQGTRLTVV.

The V call is TRBV7-9, the J call TRBJ1-1; 7 positions agree with TRBD1. Germline lookup yields CDR1 SEHNR and CDR2 FQNEAQ (reference sequence). CDR3 length: 14 amino acids. The V and J ends lost 5 bases and 11 bases, in that order; junction bases with no gene match: 14. The CDR3 here is CASSIVERGGVAFF. The DNA of the CDR3 is TGTGCCAGCAGCATAGTAGAGCGAGGGGGCGTGGCTTTCTTT.

This chain connects TRBV4-1 to TRBJ2-3; 9 positions match TRBD2. J lost 7 bases, V lost 0 bases, and 11 bases had no gene match. From germline, CDR1 is MGHRA and CDR2 YSYEKL. The CDR3 runs to 17 residues. CDR3: CASSQDFSSGTRNTQYF. CDR3 sequence (DNA): TGCGCCAGCAGCCAAGATTTTTCTAGCGGGACCCGAAATACGCAGTATTTT.